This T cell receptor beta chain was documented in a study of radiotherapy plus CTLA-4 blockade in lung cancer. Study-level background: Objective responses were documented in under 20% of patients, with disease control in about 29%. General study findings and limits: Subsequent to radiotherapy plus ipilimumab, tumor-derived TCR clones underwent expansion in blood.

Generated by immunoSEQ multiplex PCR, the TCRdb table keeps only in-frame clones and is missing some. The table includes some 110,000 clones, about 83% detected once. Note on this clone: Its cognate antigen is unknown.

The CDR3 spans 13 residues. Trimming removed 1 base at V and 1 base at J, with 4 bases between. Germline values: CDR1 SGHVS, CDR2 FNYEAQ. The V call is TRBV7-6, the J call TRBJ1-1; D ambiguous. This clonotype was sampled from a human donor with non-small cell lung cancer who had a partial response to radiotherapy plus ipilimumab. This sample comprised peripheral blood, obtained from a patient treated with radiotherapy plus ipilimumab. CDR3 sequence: CASSLDRNTEAFF. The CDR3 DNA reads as TGTGCCAGCAGCTTAGACAGGAACACTGAAGCTTTCTTT. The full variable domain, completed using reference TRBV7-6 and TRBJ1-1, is GAGVSQSPRYKVTKRGQDVALRCDPISGHVSLYWYRQALGQGPEFLTYFNYEAQQDKSGLPNDRFSAERPEGSISTLTIQRTEQRDSAMYRCASSLDRNTEAFFGQGTRLTVV.